Sequencing of this TCR beta chain was carried out in a study of CD8+ T cells in alopecia areata. The table lists this clone with a count of one. Collected material from alopecia areata patients comprised lesional scalp punch biopsies and peripheral blood. This CDR3 comprises 15 residues. Germline V gene lookup returns CDR1 MGHRA and CDR2 YSYEKL. Trimming took off 4 bases at V and 3 bases at J, with 16 bases between the two ends. Extraction and reverse transcription of RNA yielded cDNA as the sequencing template. Only in-frame clones appear in the TCRdb table, and some are missing; sequencing was by immunoSEQ multiplex PCR. This table has about 120,000 clones, 49% appearing once.

This material consisted of CD8+ T cells sorted from blood, taken at week 0. The chain combines TRBV4-1 with TRBJ2-7; possibly TRBD1 for D (5 bases). This sequence was found in a human donor with alopecia areata. Here the CDR3 reads CASSPQMSTGYEQYF. DNA for the CDR3: TGCGCCAGCAGCCCCCAAATGAGTACAGGCTACGAGCAGTACTTC.